This paragraph reports one T cell receptor beta chain. Per the germline V gene, CDR1 is SGHVS and CDR2 is FQNEAQ. The CDR3 covers 11 residues. Trimming removed 5 bases at V and 5 bases at J, with 6 bases between. These data belong to a study of T cells in Graves' hyperthyroidism and ophthalmopathy. RNA transcripts gave rise to amplified TCR beta CDR3 regions. HTBI primers were employed in a first-round RT-PCR of the TCR CDR3. TCRdb passed the multiplex PCR reads through MiXCR, listing each CDR3 protein once. The table records around 520,000 distinct CDR3 sequences, 14% of them present only once. The TCR was taken from a woman aged 40-49 years with Graves' hyperthyroidism. V and J are TRBV7-8 and TRBJ1-2, with D unresolved. Material for sequencing was blood. In nucleotides, the CDR3 is TGTGCCAGCAGCGATAGATATGGCTACACCTTC. Translated: CASSDRYGYTF.